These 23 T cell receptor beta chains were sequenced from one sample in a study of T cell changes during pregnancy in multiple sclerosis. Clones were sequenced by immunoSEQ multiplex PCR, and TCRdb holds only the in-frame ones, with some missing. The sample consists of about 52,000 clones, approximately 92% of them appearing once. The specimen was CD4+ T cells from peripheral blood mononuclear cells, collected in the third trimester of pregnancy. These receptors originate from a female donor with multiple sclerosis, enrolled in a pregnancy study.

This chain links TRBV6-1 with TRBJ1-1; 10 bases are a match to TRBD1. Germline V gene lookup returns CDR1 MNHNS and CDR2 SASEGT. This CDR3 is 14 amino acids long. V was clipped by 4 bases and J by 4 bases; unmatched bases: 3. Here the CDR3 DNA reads TGTGCCAGCAGTGGACAGGGGGCGCGCACTGAAGCTTTCTTT. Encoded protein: CASSGQGARTEAFF.

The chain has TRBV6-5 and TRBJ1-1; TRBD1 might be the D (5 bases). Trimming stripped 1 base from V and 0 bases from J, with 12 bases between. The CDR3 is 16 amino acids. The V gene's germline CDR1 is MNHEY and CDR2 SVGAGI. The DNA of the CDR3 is TGTGCCAGCAGTTACTACGCAGGGCGAATGAACACTGAAGCTTTCTTT. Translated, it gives CASSYYAGRMNTEAFF.

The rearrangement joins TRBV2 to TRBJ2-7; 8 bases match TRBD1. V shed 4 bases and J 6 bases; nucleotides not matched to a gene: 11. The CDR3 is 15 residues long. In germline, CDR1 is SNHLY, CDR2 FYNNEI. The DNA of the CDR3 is TGTGCCAGCAGTGTGGGACAGGCGACTGTGTTCGAGCAGTACTTC. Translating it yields CASSVGQATVFEQYF. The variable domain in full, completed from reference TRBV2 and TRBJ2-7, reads EPEVTQTPSHQVTQMGQEVILRCVPISNHLYFYWYRQILGQKVEFLVSFYNNEISEKSEIFDDQFSVERPDGSNFTLKIRSTKLEDSAMYFCASSVGQATVFEQYFGPGTRLTVT.

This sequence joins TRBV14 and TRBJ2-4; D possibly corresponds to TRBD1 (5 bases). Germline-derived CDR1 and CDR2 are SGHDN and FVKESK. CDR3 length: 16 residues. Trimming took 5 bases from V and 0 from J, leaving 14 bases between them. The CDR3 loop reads CASSARQQLAKNIQYF. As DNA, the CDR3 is TGTGCCAGCAGCGCCCGACAGCAACTAGCCAAAAACATTCAGTACTTC.

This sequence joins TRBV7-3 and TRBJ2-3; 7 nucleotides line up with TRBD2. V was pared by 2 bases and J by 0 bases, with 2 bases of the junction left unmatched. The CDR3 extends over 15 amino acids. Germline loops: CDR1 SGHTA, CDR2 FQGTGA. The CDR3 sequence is CASSLLAASTDTQYF. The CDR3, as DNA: TGTGCCAGCAGCTTACTAGCGGCTAGCACAGATACGCAGTATTTT.

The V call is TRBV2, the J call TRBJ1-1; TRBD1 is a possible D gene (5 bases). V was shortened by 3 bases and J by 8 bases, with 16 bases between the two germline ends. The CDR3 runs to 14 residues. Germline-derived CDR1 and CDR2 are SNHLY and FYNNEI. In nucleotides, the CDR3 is TGTGCCAGCAGTGAGATTAGGATTGGGGCAGAAGCTTTCTTT. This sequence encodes CASSEIRIGAEAFF.

Here the CDR3 reads CASSLGDTISYGYTF. The CDR3 DNA sequence: TGTGCCAGCAGCTTAGGGGACACTATCAGCTATGGCTACACCTTC. The rearrangement uses TRBV7-2 and TRBJ1-2, with a tentative D call TRBD1 (6 bases). Trimming removed 1 base from V and 4 bases from J, with 13 bases in between. Germline assignment: CDR1 SGHTA and CDR2 FQGNSA. There are 15 residues in the CDR3.

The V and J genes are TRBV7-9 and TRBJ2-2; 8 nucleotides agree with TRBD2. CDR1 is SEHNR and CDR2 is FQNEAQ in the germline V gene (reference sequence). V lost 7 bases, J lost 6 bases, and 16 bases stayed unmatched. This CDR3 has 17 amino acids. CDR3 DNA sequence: TGTGCCAGCATCCCACCGGGAGGGCAGGGAAGCGCCGGGGAGCTGTTTTTT. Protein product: CASIPPGGQGSAGELFF.

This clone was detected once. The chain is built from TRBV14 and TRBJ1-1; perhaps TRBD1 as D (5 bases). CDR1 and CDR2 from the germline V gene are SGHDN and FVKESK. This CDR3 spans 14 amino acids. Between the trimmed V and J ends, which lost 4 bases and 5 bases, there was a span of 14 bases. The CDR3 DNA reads TGTGCCAGCAGCCCAATTGGGGGGACTACTGAAGCTTTCTTT. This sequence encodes CASSPIGGTTEAFF.

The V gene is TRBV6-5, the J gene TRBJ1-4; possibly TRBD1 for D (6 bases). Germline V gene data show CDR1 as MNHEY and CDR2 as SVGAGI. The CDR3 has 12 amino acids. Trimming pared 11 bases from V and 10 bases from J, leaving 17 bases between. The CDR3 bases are TGTGCCTCCTGGGGGCGGCAGGGAAAACTGTTTTTT. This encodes CASWGRQGKLFF.

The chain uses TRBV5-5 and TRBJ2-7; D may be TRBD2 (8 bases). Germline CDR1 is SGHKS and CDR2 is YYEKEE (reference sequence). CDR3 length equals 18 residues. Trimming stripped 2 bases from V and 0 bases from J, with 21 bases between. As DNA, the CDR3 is TGTGCCAGCAGCTTTTTCGGGGGGGGGCCAGGGGGCTCCTACGAGCAGTACTTC. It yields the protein CASSFFGGGPGGSYEQYF.

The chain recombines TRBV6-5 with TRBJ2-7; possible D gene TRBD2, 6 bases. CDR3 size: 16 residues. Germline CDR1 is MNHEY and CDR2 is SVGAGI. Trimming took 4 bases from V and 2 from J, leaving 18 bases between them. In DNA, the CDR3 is TGTGCCAGCAGTTCCTACCCGGGGGTGGTCCCCTACGAGCAGTACTTC. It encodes CASSSYPGVVPYEQYF.

Here the CDR3 reads CASSLGYTGVGTEAFF. CDR3 coding DNA: TGCGCCAGCAGCCTCGGATACACAGGGGTGGGCACTGAAGCTTTCTTT. The rearrangement joins TRBV5-1 to TRBJ1-1, with 7 bases fitting TRBD1. The V and J ends lost 4 bases and 4 bases, in that order; junction bases with no gene match: 13. Germline lookup yields CDR1 SGHRS and CDR2 YFSETQ. This CDR3 comprises 16 residues.

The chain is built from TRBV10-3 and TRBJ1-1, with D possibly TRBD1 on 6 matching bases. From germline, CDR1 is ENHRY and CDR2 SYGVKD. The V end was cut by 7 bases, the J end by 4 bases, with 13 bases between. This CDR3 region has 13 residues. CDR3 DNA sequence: TGTGCCATCACACCTGACAGGTCCACTGAAGCTTTCTTT. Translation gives CAITPDRSTEAFF.

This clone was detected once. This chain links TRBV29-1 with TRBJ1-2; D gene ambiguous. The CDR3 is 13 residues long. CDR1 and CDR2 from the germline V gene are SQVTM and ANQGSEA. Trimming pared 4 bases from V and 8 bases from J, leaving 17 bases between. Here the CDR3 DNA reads TGCAGCGTTGCGAACAGATTAGTACGGGGCTACACCTTC. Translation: CSVANRLVRGYTF.

The CDR3 nucleotides read TGTGCCATCAGAGCCGGGGGGGCAGGCAAAAACATTCAGTACTTC. Translating gives CAIRAGGAGKNIQYF. The gene calls are TRBV10-3 and TRBJ2-4, with 8 positions matching TRBD2. The CDR3 has 15 residues. From germline, CDR1 is ENHRY and CDR2 SYGVKD. With V trimmed by 6 bases and J by 3 bases, 7 bases remained unmatched.

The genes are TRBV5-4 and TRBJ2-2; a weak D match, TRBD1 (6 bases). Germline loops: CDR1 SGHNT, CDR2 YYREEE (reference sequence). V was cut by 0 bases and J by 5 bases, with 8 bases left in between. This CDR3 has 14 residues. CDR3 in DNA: TGTGCCAGCAGCTTGGTCAGGGGAACCGGGGAGCTGTTTTTT. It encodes CASSLVRGTGELFF. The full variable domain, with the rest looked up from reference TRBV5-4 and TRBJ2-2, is ETGVTQSPTHLIKTRGQQVTLRCSSQSGHNTVSWYQQALGQGPQFIFQYYREEENGRGNFPPRFSGLQFPNYSSELNVNALELDDSALYLCASSLVRGTGELFFGEGSRLTVL.

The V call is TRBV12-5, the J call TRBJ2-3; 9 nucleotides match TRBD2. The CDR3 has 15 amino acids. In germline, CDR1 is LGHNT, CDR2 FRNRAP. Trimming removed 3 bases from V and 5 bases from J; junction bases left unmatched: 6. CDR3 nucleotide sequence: TGTGCTAGTGGTTTTGGGCGGGGGGGCGGAGATACGCAGTATTTT. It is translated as CASGFGRGGGDTQYF.

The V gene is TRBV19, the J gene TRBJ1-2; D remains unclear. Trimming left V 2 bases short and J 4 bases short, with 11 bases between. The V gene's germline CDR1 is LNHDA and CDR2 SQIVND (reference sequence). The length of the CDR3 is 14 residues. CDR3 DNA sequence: TGTGCCAGTAGTATACTCGGCGGAGGCTATGGCTACACCTTC. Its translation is CASSILGGGYGYTF.

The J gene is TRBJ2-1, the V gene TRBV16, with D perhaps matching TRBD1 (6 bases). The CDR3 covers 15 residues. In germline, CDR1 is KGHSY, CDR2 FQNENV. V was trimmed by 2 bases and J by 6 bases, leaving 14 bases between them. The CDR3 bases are TGTGCCAGCAGCCAAGTGGGGGCCAGGGCCAATGAGCAGTTCTTC. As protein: CASSQVGARANEQFF.

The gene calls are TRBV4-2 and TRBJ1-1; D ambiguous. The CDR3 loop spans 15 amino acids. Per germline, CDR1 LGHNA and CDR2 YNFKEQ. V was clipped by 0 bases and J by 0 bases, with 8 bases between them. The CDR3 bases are TGTGCCAGCAGCCAAGATCTAGCGATGAACACTGAAGCTTTCTTT. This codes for CASSQDLAMNTEAFF.

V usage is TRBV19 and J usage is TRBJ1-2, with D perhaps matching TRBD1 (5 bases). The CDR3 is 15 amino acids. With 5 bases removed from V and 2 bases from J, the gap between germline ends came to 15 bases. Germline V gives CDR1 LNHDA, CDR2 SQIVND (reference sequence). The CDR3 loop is CASSFPTGNNYGYTF. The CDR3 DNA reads TGTGCCAGTAGTTTTCCAACAGGAAACAACTATGGCTACACCTTC.

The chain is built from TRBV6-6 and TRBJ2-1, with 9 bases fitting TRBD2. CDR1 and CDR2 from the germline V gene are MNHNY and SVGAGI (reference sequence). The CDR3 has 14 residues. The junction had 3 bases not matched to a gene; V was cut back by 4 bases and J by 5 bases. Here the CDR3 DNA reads TGTGCCAGCAGTTCTAGCGGGGCTAACAATGAGCAGTTCTTC. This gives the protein CASSSSGANNEQFF.